These T cell receptor beta chains were read from a single sample in a study of shared clonotypes between healthy human individuals. The data were produced by immunoSEQ multiplex PCR, yet TCRdb's version contains in-frame clones alone and is incomplete. This table holds about 2.4 million clones, around nine tenths found once. The sample consisted of naive CD4+ T cells sorted from blood. The receptors were sampled from a man between 18 and 29 years old in good health. CDR3s include the opening cysteine and the closing phenylalanine or tryptophan. A D gene is named only where the DNA matches it firmly. Expanded clones get a size class; other rows say once, few or many, or leave the size out.

j_call | v_call | d_call | clone_size | cdr3_nt | cdr3_aa
TRBJ1-1 | TRBV9 | . | . | TGTGCCAGCAGCCCCCTTGGGGGTTGGGGCACTGAAGCTTTCTTT | CASSPLGGWGTEAFF
TRBJ1-2 | TRBV29-1 | . | . | TGCAGCGTTTGGCGGGGGGTGGATGGCTACACCTTC | CSVWRGVDGYTF
TRBJ2-5 | TRBV10-3 | . | . | TGTGCCATCAGTGATTCCGGCGGGGCAAAAGAGACCCAGTACTTC | CAISDSGGAKETQYF
TRBJ2-7 | TRBV7-2 | . | . | TGTGCCAGCAGCTTCCTGGACAGCTACGAGCAGTACTTC | CASSFLDSYEQYF
TRBJ2-3 | TRBV5-4 | . | . | TGTGCCAGCAGCTTGGTGTCAGATACGCAGTATTTT | CASSLVSDTQYF
TRBJ1-2 | TRBV5-6 | . | . | TGTGCCAGCAGCCCGGAAACAGGGCCGGGTTTGTATGGCTACACCTTC | CASSPETGPGLYGYTF
TRBJ2-3 | TRBV5-4 | TRBD1 | . | TGTGCCAGCAGCTTGGCAGGGGGCCGAGTGGGAACAGATACGCAGTATTTT | CASSLAGGRVGTDTQYF
TRBJ2-6 | TRBV7-9 | TRBD1 | . | TGTGCCACAAGCAGGGGGCTGGGAGGTGGGGCCAACGTCCTGACTTTC | CATSRGLGGGANVLTF
TRBJ2-7 | TRBV29-1 | TRBD1 | once | TGCAGCGTTTCCAGGGGGTACGAGCAGTACTTC | CSVSRGYEQYF
TRBJ1-2 | TRBV13 | . | . | TGTGCCAGCAGCTTTTCAGGGGCCGGAGGCTACACCTTC | CASSFSGAGGYTF
TRBJ2-7 | TRBV6-1 | TRBD2 | . | TGTGCCAGCAGCCCCACTAGCGGGGGGCGGCAGTACTTC | CASSPTSGGRQYF
TRBJ1-2 | TRBV18 | . | . | TGTGCCAGCTCACCACCGGCGGGAAATAACTATGGCTACACCTTC | CASSPPAGNNYGYTF
TRBJ1-2 | TRBV2 | TRBD1 | . | TGTGCCAGCAGTCCGGACAGGGGCAATGGGCTCCTTACCTATGGCTACACCTTC | CASSPDRGNGLLTYGYTF
TRBJ2-5 | TRBV10-3 | TRBD2 | . | TGTGCCATCAGTGGAGGTGGTAGCGGGGGCGGGGAGACCCAGTACTTC | CAISGGGSGGGETQYF
TRBJ2-7 | TRBV28 | . | . | TGTGCCAGCAGTTTACCTAGCTCCTACGAGCAGTACTTC | CASSLPSSYEQYF
TRBJ2-5 | TRBV30 | TRBD2 | . | TGTGCCTGGCCCCGCCCCCAGGGGACTAGCAAAGAGACCCAGTACTTC | CAWPRPQGTSKETQYF
TRBJ2-7 | TRBV5-1 | . | . | TGCGCCAGCAGCCCCGGGGCCGAGCAGTACTTC | CASSPGAEQYF
TRBJ2-3 | TRBV28 | TRBD2 | . | TGTGCCAGCAGTTCGAGACTAGCGGGGGCCCTCGGAGATACGCAGTATTTT | CASSSRLAGALGDTQYF
TRBJ2-3 | TRBV9 | . | . | TGTGCCAGCAGCGTAGGGGTCGGGGCCGGTCCAGATACGCAGTATTTT | CASSVGVGAGPDTQYF
TRBJ2-7 | TRBV5-1 | . | . | TGCGCCAGCAGCTTGACCCCAGGCAGTCCTGAGCAGTACTTC | CASSLTPGSPEQYF
TRBJ2-2 | TRBV2 | . | once | TGTGCCAGCAGTGAAGTCAGGGGAAACACCGGGGAGCTGTTTTTT | CASSEVRGNTGELFF
TRBJ1-2 | TRBV27 | . | . | TGTGCCAGCAGCCTAAACAGACTTTATGGCTACACCTTC | CASSLNRLYGYTF
TRBJ2-7 | TRBV7-9 | TRBD1 | . | TGTGCCAGCAGCTTAGGGGACAGAAGAAACCCCTACGAGCAGTACTTC | CASSLGDRRNPYEQYF
TRBJ2-5 | TRBV28 | TRBD1 | . | TGTGCCAGCAGCTCTACAGGGGGCTTAGAAGAGACCCAGTACTTC | CASSSTGGLEETQYF
TRBJ1-1 | TRBV27 | TRBD1 | . | TGTGCCAGCAGTTCGGGACAGTCGAACACTGAAGCTTTCTTT | CASSSGQSNTEAFF
TRBJ2-3 | TRBV10-1 | TRBD2 | . | TGCGCCAGCAGCTTAGCGGGGGGCACAGATACGCAGTATTTT | CASSLAGGTDTQYF
TRBJ1-2 | TRBV10-3 | . | . | TGTGCCATCACCGGGACCGGAGACGGATATGGCTACACCTTC | CAITGTGDGYGYTF
TRBJ1-2 | TRBV19 | . | once | TGTGCCAGTAGTCGGACCACCCTTGACTATGGCTACACCTTC | CASSRTTLDYGYTF
TRBJ1-2 | TRBV19 | . | . | TGTGCCAGTAGACGTACCCAGGCCCTTGGCTATGGCTACACCTTC | CASRRTQALGYGYTF
TRBJ2-2 | TRBV5-1 | TRBD1 | . | TGCGCCAGCAGCTCCGGGACAGCAAACACCGGGGAGCTGTTTTTT | CASSSGTANTGELFF
TRBJ1-5 | TRBV7-2 | TRBD1 | once | TGTGCCAGCAGCTTAGAGGTCTCAGGGGGGCAGCCCCAGCATTTT | CASSLEVSGGQPQHF
TRBJ2-3 | TRBV2 | . | . | TGTGCCAGCAGAAAACAGACGGGGACTAGCACAGATACGCAGTATTTT | CASRKQTGTSTDTQYF
TRBJ2-4 | TRBV2 | . | once | TGTGCCAGCACCATGGAACAGGGCCTAGCCAAAAACATTCAGTACTTC | CASTMEQGLAKNIQYF
TRBJ1-1 | TRBV19 | . | . | TGTGCCAGTAGTATCCCTGGGACCGTAGAAGAAGCTTTCTTT | CASSIPGTVEEAFF
TRBJ2-4 | TRBV18 | TRBD2 | . | TGTGCCAGCTCACCACCGTTGGCGGGAGGCTCAAAAAACATTCAGTACTTC | CASSPPLAGGSKNIQYF
TRBJ1-2 | TRBV2 | . | . | TGTGCCAGTGGGGGACCCTATGGCTACACCTTC | CASGGPYGYTF
TRBJ2-3 | TRBV29-1 | TRBD1 | . | TGCAGCGCGACAGGGGGCATGAATACGCAGTATTTT | CSATGGMNTQYF
TRBJ1-4 | TRBV15 | . | . | TGTGCCACCCAGGGGACTAATGAAAAACTGTTTTTT | CATQGTNEKLFF
TRBJ2-1 | TRBV23-1 | TRBD2 | . | TGCGCCAGCAGCAGAACTAGCGGCGCCTACAATGAGCAGTTCTTC | CASSRTSGAYNEQFF
TRBJ2-5 | TRBV6-1 | TRBD1 | once | TGTGCCAGCAGTGTCAACAGGGGGCCGGGAGAGACCCAGTACTTC | CASSVNRGPGETQYF
TRBJ1-1 | TRBV6-5 | TRBD1 | . | TGTGCCAGCAGTCCCCGACAGGGGCCGAACACTGAAGCTTTCTTT | CASSPRQGPNTEAFF
TRBJ1-2 | TRBV30 | . | . | TGTGCCTGGACTCTTGGACCGCTAGGCTACACCTTC | CAWTLGPLGYTF
TRBJ2-2 | TRBV5-1 | TRBD2 | . | TGCGCCAGCAGCTGGGGACTAGCAAACACCGGGGAGCTGTTTTTT | CASSWGLANTGELFF
TRBJ2-7 | TRBV4-3 | . | . | TGCGCCAGCAGCCAACCCCGGGGCGGCGCCGAGCAGTACTTC | CASSQPRGGAEQYF
TRBJ1-3 | TRBV5-1 | . | . | TGCGCCAGCGCGGGAAGGGACACCATATATTTT | CASAGRDTIYF
TRBJ1-2 | TRBV6-5 | . | . | TGTGCCAGCAGCTCGGGGGTAGGACCCGTTGGCTACACCTTC | CASSSGVGPVGYTF
TRBJ2-3 | TRBV9 | TRBD2 | . | TGTGCCAGCAGCGTCGGAAGCGGGAGGGAGGCAGATACGCAGTATTTT | CASSVGSGREADTQYF
TRBJ2-3 | TRBV9 | . | . | TGTGCCAGCAGCGTTGCCCCCGGCCCATCCGATACGCAGTATTTT | CASSVAPGPSDTQYF
TRBJ1-2 | TRBV18 | . | . | TGTGCCAGCTTCACCAATTGGGGTAACTATGGCTACACCTTC | CASFTNWGNYGYTF
TRBJ2-3 | TRBV5-4 | TRBD2 | . | TGTGCCAGCAGATCGGCCGGGACTAGCGGCACAGATACGCAGTATTTT | CASRSAGTSGTDTQYF